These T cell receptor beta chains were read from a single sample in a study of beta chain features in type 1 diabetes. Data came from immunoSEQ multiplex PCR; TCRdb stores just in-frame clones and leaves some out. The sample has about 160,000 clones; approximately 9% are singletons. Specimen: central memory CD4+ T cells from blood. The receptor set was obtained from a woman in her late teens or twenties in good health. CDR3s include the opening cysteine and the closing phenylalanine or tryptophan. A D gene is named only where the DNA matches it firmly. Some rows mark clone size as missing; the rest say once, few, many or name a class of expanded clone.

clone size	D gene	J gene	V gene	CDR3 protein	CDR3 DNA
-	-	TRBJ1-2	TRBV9	CASSVATGREGYGYTF	TGTGCCAGCAGCGTAGCAACAGGGAGAGAGGGCTATGGCTACACCTTC
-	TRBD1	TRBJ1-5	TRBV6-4	CASSDSKGQGGSNQPQHF	TGTGCCAGCAGTGACTCGAAGGGACAGGGGGGAAGCAATCAGCCCCAGCATTTT
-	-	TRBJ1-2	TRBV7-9	CASSPGQSYGYTF	TGTGCCAGCAGCCCCGGACAGTCCTATGGCTACACCTTC
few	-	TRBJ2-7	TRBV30	CAWSGPPRTYEQYF	TGTGCCTGGAGTGGGCCTCCGCGGACCTACGAGCAGTACTTC
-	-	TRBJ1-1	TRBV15	CATSLSGGAEAFF	TGTGCCACCAGCCTTTCGGGGGGGGCTGAAGCTTTCTTT
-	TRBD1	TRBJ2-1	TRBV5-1	CASSSQGDEQFF	TGCGCCAGCAGCTCCCAGGGGGATGAGCAGTTCTTC
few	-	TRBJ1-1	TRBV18	CASSPVGGGEAFF	TGTGCCAGCTCACCAGTGGGAGGAGGAGAAGCTTTCTTT
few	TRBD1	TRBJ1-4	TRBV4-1	CASSYTGGANEKLFF	TGCGCCAGCAGCTATACAGGGGGTGCTAATGAAAAACTGTTTTTT
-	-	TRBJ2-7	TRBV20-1	CSAHDSYEQYF	TGCAGTGCACATGACAGCTACGAGCAGTACTTC
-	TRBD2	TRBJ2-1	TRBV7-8	CASSQVSGGLNEQFF	TGTGCCAGCAGCCAGGTTAGCGGGGGGTTAAATGAGCAGTTCTTC